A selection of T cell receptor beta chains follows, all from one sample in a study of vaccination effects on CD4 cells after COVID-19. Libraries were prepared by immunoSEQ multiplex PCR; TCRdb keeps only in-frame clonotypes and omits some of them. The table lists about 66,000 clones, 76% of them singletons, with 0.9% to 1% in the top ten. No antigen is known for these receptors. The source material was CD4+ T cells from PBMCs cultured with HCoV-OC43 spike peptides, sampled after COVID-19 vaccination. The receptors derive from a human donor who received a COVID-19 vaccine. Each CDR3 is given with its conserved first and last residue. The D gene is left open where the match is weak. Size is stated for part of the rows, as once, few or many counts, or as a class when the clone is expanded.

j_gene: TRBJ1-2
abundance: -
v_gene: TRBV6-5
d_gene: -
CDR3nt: TGTGCCAGCAGACAACAGGGAAACTATGGCTACACCTTC
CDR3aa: CASRQQGNYGYTF

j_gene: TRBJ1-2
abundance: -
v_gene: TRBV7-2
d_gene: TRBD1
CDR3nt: TGTGCCAGCAGCTTAACAGGGGTTCATGGCTACACCTTC
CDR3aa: CASSLTGVHGYTF

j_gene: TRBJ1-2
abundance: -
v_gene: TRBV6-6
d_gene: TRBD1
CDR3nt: TGTGCCAGCAGTGGATCCGGGACAGGGTCTTGGGGCTATGGCTACACCTTC
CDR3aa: CASSGSGTGSWGYGYTF

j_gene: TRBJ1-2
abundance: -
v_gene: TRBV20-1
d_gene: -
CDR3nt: TGCAGTGCTAGATCTACAGATGGCTACACCTTC
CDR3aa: CSARSTDGYTF

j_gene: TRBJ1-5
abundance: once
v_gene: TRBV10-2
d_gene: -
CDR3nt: TGCGCCAGCACGGGGCATAGCAATCAGCCCCAGCATTTT
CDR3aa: CASTGHSNQPQHF

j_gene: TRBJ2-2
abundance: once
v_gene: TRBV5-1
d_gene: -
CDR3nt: TGCGCCAGCAGCTTGACGGGGGCACACACCGGGGAGCTGTTTTTT
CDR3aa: CASSLTGAHTGELFF

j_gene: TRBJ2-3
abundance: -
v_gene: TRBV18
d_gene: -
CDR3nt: TGTGCCAGCTCACCTAAACTAGACGGATACACAGATACGCAGTATTTT
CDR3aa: CASSPKLDGYTDTQYF

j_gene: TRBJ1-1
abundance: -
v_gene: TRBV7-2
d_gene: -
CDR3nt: TGTGCCAGCAGCCCCCGGGTCAGCACTGAAGCTTTCTTT
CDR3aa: CASSPRVSTEAFF

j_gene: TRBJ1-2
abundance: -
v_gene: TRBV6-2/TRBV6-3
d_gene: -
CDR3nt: TGTGCCAGCAGTTACCAGGGGTTCGGCTATGGCTACACCTTC
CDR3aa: CASSYQGFGYGYTF

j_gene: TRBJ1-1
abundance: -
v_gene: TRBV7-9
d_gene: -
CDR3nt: TGTGCCAGCAGCTTATGGGAGCACACTGAAGCTTTCTTT
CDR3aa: CASSLWEHTEAFF

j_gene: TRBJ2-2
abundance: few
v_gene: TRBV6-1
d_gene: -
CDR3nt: TGTGCCAGCAGTGAAGGGCAGCCCACCGGGGAGCTGTTTTTT
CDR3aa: CASSEGQPTGELFF

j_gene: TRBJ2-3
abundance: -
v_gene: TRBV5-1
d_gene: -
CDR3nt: TGCGCCAGCAGCTACCAGGATGATACGCAGTATTTT
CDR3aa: CASSYQDDTQYF

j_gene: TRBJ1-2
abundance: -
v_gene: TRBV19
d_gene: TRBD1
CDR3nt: TGTGCCAGTAGTACAGGGGGCGGACGGAGGTACACCTTC
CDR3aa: CASSTGGGRRYTF

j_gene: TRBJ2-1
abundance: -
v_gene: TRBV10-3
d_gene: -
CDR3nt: TGTGCCATCGGGAGTCTGTCCGGGAATGAGCAGTTCTTC
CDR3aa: CAIGSLSGNEQFF

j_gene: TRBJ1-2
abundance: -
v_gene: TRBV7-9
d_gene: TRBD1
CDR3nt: TGTGCCAGCAGCCTAACAGGGGTGGGAGGCTACACCTTC
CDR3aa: CASSLTGVGGYTF

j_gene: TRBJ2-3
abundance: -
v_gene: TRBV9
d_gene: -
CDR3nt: TGTGCCAGCAGCGTAGCCGCAGATACGCAGTATTTT
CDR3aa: CASSVAADTQYF

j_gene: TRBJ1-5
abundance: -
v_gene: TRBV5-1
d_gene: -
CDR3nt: TGCGCCAGCAGCCCGGGTGAAAGCAATCAGCCCCAGCATTTT
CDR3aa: CASSPGESNQPQHF

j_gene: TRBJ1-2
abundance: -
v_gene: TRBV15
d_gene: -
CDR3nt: TGTGCCACCAGCAGAGATCATCAGGGGTCAGGGGGCTACACCTTC
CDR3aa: CATSRDHQGSGGYTF

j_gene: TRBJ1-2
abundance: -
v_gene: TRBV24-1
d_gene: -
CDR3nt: TGTGCCACCAGTGATTCTGGGACGGCAGCTAACTATGGCTACACCTTC
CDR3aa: CATSDSGTAANYGYTF

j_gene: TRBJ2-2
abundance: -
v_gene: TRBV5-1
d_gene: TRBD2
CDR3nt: TGCGCCAGCAGCTTCACCGGGACTAGCGGTTTTAACACCGGGGAGCTGTTTTTT
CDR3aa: CASSFTGTSGFNTGELFF

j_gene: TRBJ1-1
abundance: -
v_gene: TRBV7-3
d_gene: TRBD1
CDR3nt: TGTGCCAGCAGCTTCTCCGGGACAGAACCCTTAGGAGCTTTCTTT
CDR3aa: CASSFSGTEPLGAFF

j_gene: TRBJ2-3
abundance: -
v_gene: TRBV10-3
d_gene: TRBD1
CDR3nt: TGTGCCATCAGTGCCAGACAGGGGGAGAGCACAGATACGCAGTATTTT
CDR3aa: CAISARQGESTDTQYF

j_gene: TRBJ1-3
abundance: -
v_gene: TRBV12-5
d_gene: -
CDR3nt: TGTGCTAGTGGTTTGGAGCCGGGAAACACCATATATTTT
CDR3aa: CASGLEPGNTIYF

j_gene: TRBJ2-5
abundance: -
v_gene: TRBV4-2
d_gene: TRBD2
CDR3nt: TGTGCCAGCAGCCAAGGGCGGGCTAGCGGGGGTGTATATGGAGAGACCCAGTACTTC
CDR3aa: CASSQGRASGGVYGETQYF

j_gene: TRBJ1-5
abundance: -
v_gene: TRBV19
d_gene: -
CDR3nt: TGTGCCAGTTGGACGCGATGGTCTGATCAGCCCCAGCATTTT
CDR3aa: CASWTRWSDQPQHF

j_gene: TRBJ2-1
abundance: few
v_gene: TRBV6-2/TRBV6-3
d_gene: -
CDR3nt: TGTGCCAGCAGTTACTCGGCTATTTCCTACAATGAGCAGTTCTTC
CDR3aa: CASSYSAISYNEQFF

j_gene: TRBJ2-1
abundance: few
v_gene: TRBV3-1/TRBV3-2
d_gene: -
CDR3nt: TGTGCCAGCAGCCAAGCCCAGGAGGGCAATGAGCAGTTCTTC
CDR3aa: CASSQAQEGNEQFF

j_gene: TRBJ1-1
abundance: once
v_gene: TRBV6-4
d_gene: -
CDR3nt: TGTGCCAGCAGTGTTTCGAGGGATACTGAAGCTTTCTTT
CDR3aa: CASSVSRDTEAFF

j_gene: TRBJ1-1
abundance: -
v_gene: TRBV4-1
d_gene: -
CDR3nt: TGCGCCAGCAGCCAATTAGACAGGTTAGGGACTGAAGCTTTCTTT
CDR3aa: CASSQLDRLGTEAFF

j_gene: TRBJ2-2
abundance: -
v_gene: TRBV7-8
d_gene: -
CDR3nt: TGTGCCAGCAGCTTACATGGCGGGGCAGGGGGCACCGGGGAGCTGTTTTTT
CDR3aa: CASSLHGGAGGTGELFF

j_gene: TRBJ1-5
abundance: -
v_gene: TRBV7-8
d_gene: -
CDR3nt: TGTGCCAGCAGCTTAGAGATGATTAGCAATCAGCCCCAGCATTTT
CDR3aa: CASSLEMISNQPQHF

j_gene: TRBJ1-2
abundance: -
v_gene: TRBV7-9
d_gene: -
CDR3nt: TGTGCCAGCAGCAAACATAATGACCCGGAGGGTGGCTACACCTTC
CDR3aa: CASSKHNDPEGGYTF

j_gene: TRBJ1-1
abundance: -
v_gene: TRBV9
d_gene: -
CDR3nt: TGTGCCAGCAGCCCAGGGGCAGTGAACACTGAAGCTTTCTTT
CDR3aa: CASSPGAVNTEAFF